One and the same sample provided the 8 T cell receptor beta chains below, sequenced in a study of beta chain features in type 1 diabetes listed by TCRdb under 2018. The receptor library was made with the immunoSEQ multiplex PCR assay. The High Capacity cDNA Reverse Transcription Kit was used to reverse transcribe all of the isolated RNA, meaning that expressed TCRB transcripts were what got sequenced. Held by TCRdb, this immuneACCESS table contains in-frame sequences only and omits some clones. Under half of the omission traces to an unresolved V gene where checked; the cause of the rest is unknown. This sample holds around 500,000 clones; about an eighth were observed only once. Together, the top ten hold roughly 0.046% of the sample. Specimen: naive CD4+ T cells from blood. The cell subset or site label for this specimen denotes: true naive CD4+ T cells. These receptors originate from a woman between 18 and 30 years old in good health.

This clone occurred many times. This chain connects TRBV2 to TRBJ2-5; D uncertain. The CDR3 runs 11 residues. Germline loops: CDR1 SNHLY, CDR2 FYNNEI. V dropped 6 bases and J dropped 0 bases, with 2 bases sitting between them. CDR3 loop: CASSDQETQYF. CDR3 nucleotides: TGTGCCAGCAGCGACCAAGAGACCCAGTACTTC.

In its sample, this clone was seen a few times. The genes are TRBV9 and TRBJ2-1; 8 nucleotides align to TRBD2. V shed 0 bases, J shed 5 bases, and the junction held 10 bases outside the gene matches. The CDR3 has 17 amino acids. CDR1 and CDR2 from the germline V gene are SGDLS and YYNGEE. The CDR3 is CASSVAGYGGANNEQFF. The CDR3 DNA follows: TGTGCCAGCAGCGTAGCCGGATACGGGGGGGCCAACAATGAGCAGTTCTTC.

V usage is TRBV27 and J usage is TRBJ2-6, with 9 bases lining up with TRBD2. In germline, CDR1 is MNHEY, CDR2 SMNVEV (reference sequence). The V gene end was trimmed by 8 bases and the J gene end by 9 bases; junction bases not matched to a gene: 11. CDR3 length: 15 amino acids. CDR3 in DNA: TGTGCCAGCGGAGTCGCGGGGGGGTTACTCAACGTCCTGACTTTC. Encoded protein: CASGVAGGLLNVLTF.

This clone has only a few counts. A much larger clone differs by one base, so this may be a read error. The gene calls are TRBV7-2 and TRBJ2-1; no clear D gene. The V end lost 2 bases, the J end lost 5 bases, and 1 base lay between the germline ends. CDR3 length: 11 amino acids. Germline lookup yields CDR1 SGHTA and CDR2 FQGNSA. CDR3: CASSLHNEQFF. CDR3 bases: TGTGCCAGCAGCTTACACAATGAGCAGTTCTTC.

This clone was seen more than once but under ten times. This chain connects TRBV6-6 to TRBJ2-3, with D perhaps TRBD1 (6 bases). Deletions cut 9 bases from V and 3 bases from J, with 13 bases between. CDR1 is MNHNY, CDR2 SVGAGI, per germline (reference sequence). The CDR3 has 13 amino acids. The CDR3 DNA is TGTGCCAGAGACAGGATTGGGACAGATACGCAGTATTTT. Translated, it gives CARDRIGTDTQYF.

This clone was counted only a few times. V gene TRBV29-1 combines with J gene TRBJ1-1; 8 nucleotides align to TRBD1. Germline lookup yields CDR1 SQVTM and CDR2 ANQGSEA. The length of the CDR3 is 13 residues. J lost 5 bases, V lost 6 bases, and 8 bases had no gene match. CDR3 DNA sequence: TGCAGCGTCAACCAGGGGGCTTGGACTGAAGCTTTCTTT. Its protein product is CSVNQGAWTEAFF.

This clone was counted a few times. V gene TRBV29-1 combines with J gene TRBJ2-7, with D perhaps matching TRBD2 (6 bases). CDR3 length: 13 residues. Trimming removed 6 bases at V and 2 bases at J, with 14 bases between. CDR1 SQVTM and CDR2 ANQGSEA come from the germline V gene. The CDR3 spells CSVVGGLTYEQYF. Written as DNA, the CDR3 is TGCAGCGTCGTCGGAGGGCTAACCTACGAGCAGTACTTC.

This chain connects TRBV7-7 to TRBJ2-5; TRBD2 agrees at 9 bases. The J segment lost 7 bases and the V segment lost 5 bases, leaving 8 bases of the junction unmatched. The germline V gene encodes CDR1 SSHAT and CDR2 FNYEAQ (reference sequence). The CDR3 contains 14 residues. The CDR3: CASSPQTSGLTQYF. In nucleotides, the CDR3 is TGTGCCAGCAGCCCCCAGACTAGCGGTTTGACCCAGTACTTC.